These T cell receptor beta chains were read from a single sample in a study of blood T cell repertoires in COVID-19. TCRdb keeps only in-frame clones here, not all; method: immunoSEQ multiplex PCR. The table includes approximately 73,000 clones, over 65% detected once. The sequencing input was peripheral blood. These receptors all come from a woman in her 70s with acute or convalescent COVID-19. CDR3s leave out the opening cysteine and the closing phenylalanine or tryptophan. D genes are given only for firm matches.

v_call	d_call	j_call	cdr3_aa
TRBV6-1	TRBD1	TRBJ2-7	ASSDAGGAEQY
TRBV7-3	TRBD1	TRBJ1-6	ASSLGQLNSPLH
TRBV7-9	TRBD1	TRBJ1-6	ASRNTGTGGNSPLH
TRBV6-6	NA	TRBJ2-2	ASSSIRGGELF
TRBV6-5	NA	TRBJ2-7	ASSPNRGEQY
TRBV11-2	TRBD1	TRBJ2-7	ASSLGTGYHYEQY
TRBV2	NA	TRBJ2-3	ASRAQRGTDTQY
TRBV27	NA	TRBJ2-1	ASSLFLGGEKF
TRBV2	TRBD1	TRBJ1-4	ARRGQGSTNEKLF
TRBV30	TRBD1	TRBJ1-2	AWSVQGTRLAYT
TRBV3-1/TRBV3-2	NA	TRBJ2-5	ASSQETSAQY
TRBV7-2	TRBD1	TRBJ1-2	ASSPGTGVNYGYT
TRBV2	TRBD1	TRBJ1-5	ASSMMGQGKGQPQH
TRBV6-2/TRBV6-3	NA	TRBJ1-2	ASSDLLTGYGYT
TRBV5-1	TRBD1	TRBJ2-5	ASSSGQGGETQY
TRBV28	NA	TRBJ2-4	ASSLEGGFAKNIQY
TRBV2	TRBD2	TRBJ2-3	ASSPHPGLAGDHTDTQY
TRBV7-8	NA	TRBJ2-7	ASSLGGTGVSYEQY
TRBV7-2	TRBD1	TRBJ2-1	ASNQGASYNEQF
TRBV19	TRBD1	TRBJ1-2	ASSIQIPEGASNYGYT
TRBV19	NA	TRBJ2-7	ASSIRDRPYEQY
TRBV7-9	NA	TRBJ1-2	ASSHATGTNIYGYT
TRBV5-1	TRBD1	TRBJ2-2	ASSGGQGATGELF
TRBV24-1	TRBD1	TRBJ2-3	ATSDVQGDSTDTQY
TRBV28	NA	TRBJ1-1	ASSPPGHPTEAF
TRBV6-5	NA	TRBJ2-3	ASKISRLPQY
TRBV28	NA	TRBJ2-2	ASSLALASPGELF
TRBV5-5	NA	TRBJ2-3	ASSNSQGETDTQY
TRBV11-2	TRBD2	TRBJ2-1	ASRSQPGLAAGTEQF
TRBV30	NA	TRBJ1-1	AWSVLEGRDYDFEAF
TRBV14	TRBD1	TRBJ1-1	ASTQGARNEAF
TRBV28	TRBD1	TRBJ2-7	ASSLLGQGETYEQY
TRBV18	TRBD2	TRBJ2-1	ASSPGGGSYNEQF
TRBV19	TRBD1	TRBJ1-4	ASSPAGGSTNEKLF
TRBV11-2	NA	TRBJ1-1	ASSFKMNTEAF
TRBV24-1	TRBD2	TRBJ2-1	ATSDFSGRGYNEQF
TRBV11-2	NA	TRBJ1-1	ASMRTANTEAF
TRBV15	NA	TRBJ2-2	ATSRGDSPDTGELF
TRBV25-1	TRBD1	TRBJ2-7	ASSELSPGQGYEQY
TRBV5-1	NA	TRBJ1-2	ASSWSREKPNYGYT
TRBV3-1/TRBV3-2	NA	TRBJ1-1	ASSPRQEGATNEAF
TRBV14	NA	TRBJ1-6	ASSQVGLRGNSPLH
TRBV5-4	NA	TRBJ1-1	ASSFVSGNTEAF
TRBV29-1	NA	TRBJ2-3	SVSRGRADTQY
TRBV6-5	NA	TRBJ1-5	ASSRSSSDGPQH
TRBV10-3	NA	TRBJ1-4	AISERGNGEKLF
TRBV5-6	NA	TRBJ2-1	ASRLLTSSYNEQF
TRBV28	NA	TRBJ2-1	ASSTAKDYNEQF
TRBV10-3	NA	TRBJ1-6	ATGGTSNNSPLH
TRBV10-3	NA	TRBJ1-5	AISESMVPGDQPQH
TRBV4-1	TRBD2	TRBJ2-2	ASSPRTSGSVTGELF
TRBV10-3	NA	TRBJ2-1	AISPGVGGSYNEQF
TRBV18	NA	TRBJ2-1	ASSPSTTGAYNEQF
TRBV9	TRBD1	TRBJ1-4	ASSVDRGRGEKLF
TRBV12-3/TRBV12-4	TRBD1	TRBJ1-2	ASSETGGSGYT
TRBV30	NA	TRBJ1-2	AWSVLEGVGYT
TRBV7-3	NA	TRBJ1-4	ASSLMSQRKLF
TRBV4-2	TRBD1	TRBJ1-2	ASTTGQGNYGYT
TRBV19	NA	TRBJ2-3	ASSGREWGSTDTQY
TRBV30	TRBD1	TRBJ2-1	AWTVQGASYNEQF